A single sample is the source of the 22 T cell receptor beta chains below, sequenced in a study of T cell repertoires in cytomegalovirus infection. From the reads, TCRdb called clonotypes with MiXCR, one entry per CDR3 protein. The table includes about 250,000 distinct CDR3 sequences, 6% to 8% detected once. Material: PBMCs. Receptor source: a human donor in good health (CMV status not recorded). Some clones in this sample may be carry-over from other donors' samples.

The table lists this clonotype with many counts. The chain employs TRBV7-2 and TRBJ2-7; 8 bases are shared with TRBD1. Trimming took 5 bases from V and 5 from J; bases not matched to a gene: 8. From germline, CDR1 is SGHTA and CDR2 FQGNSA. CDR3 size: 14 residues. The CDR3 DNA sequence: TGTGCCAGCAGCCCCGACAGGGGACGGAACGAGCAGTACTTC. This encodes CASSPDRGRNEQYF.

This clonotype was observed at least ten times. This chain joins TRBV2 and TRBJ2-3, with a tentative D call TRBD1 (5 bases). The CDR3 contains 13 residues. Germline assignment: CDR1 SNHLY and CDR2 FYNNEI. Trimming removed 6 bases at V and 1 base at J, with 8 bases between. The CDR3 nucleotides read TGTGCCAGCAGACCGACAGGCACAGATACGCAGTATTTT. Encoded protein: CASRPTGTDTQYF.

This clonotype was detected many times. V and J are TRBV6-5 and TRBJ2-1; the match to TRBD1 covers 7 bases. With 5 bases clipped from V and 8 bases from J, the junction kept 6 bases outside the gene matches. In germline, CDR1 is MNHEY, CDR2 SVGAGI. The CDR3 loop spans 13 amino acids. The CDR3 coding sequence is TGTGCCAGCAGTGTGACAGGGCCCGATGAGCAGTTCTTC. Protein sequence: CASSVTGPDEQFF.

This clonotype was observed at least ten times. This chain connects TRBV27 to TRBJ2-7; tentatively, D is TRBD1 (6 bases). Germline V gene data show CDR1 as MNHEY and CDR2 as SMNVEV (reference sequence). This CDR3 is built from 15 residues. Deletions cut 4 bases from V and 7 bases from J, with 20 bases between. The CDR3 sequence is CASSSYRDTLWEQYF. CDR3 sequence (DNA): TGTGCCAGCAGTTCCTACCGGGACACCCTCTGGGAGCAGTACTTC.

This clonotype was observed at least ten times. The chain links TRBV6-1 to TRBJ1-2; D is unresolved. The CDR3 consists of 13 residues. The V and J ends lost 2 bases and 8 bases respectively, with 12 bases between them. The germline CDR1 and CDR2 sequences are MNHNS and SASEGT. The CDR3 DNA reads TGTGCCAGCAGTGAATCAAGAAGTGGGGGCTACACCTTC. It specifies CASSESRSGGYTF.

This clonotype was recorded at least ten times. The chain uses TRBV5-1 and TRBJ2-3, with D uncertain. Trimming took off 1 base at V and 0 bases at J, with 9 bases between the two ends. CDR3 length equals 15 residues. Germline-derived CDR1 and CDR2 are SGHRS and YFSETQ. CDR3 bases: TGCGCCAGCAGCTTGCCCACAGCTAGCACAGATACGCAGTATTTT. This gives the protein CASSLPTASTDTQYF.

This clonotype was counted at least ten times. The CDR3 nucleotides read TGTGCCAGTAGTATATCCGTAAGGGGCACCGGGGAGCTGTTTTTT. This codes for CASSISVRGTGELFF. The chain uses TRBV19 and TRBJ2-2; TRBD1 might be the D (5 bases). The germline V and J ends were trimmed by 2 bases and 4 bases, with 11 bases remaining between them. This CDR3 is built from 15 residues. CDR1 and CDR2 (germline): LNHDA, SQIVND (reference sequence).

The sample holds many counts of this clonotype. The chain employs TRBV29-1 and TRBJ2-5, with D unclear. This CDR3 is built from 13 residues. The germline CDR1 and CDR2 sequences are SQVTM and ANQGSEA. V shed 4 bases and J shed 3 bases, with 12 bases lying between them. CDR3 sequence: CSVAARGKETQYF. DNA for the CDR3: TGCAGCGTTGCCGCTCGCGGTAAAGAGACCCAGTACTTC.

At least ten counts were recorded for this clonotype. The CDR3 loop is CASSPTARDIYGYTF. The CDR3 DNA is TGTGCCAGCAGCCCAACAGCCCGGGACATCTATGGCTACACCTTC. The chain links TRBV7-2 to TRBJ1-2, with D possibly TRBD1 on 6 matching bases. Trimming removed 5 bases from V and 4 bases from J, with 17 bases in between. CDR3 size: 15 residues. Germline V gene lookup returns CDR1 SGHTA and CDR2 FQGNSA.

The chain combines TRBV9 with TRBJ2-1; D is possibly TRBD2 (5 bases). CDR3 length: 16 amino acids. Looked up from germline, CDR1 is SGDLS and CDR2 is YYNGEE. V was shortened by 0 bases and J by 0 bases, with 10 bases between the two germline ends. CDR3 DNA: TGTGCCAGCAGCGTAGGAGTGGGGAGCTCCTACAATGAGCAGTTCTTC. It translates to CASSVGVGSSYNEQFF.

Ten or more counts support this clonotype. Germline is not matched at one junction end, which may reflect a read error. This sequence joins TRBV7-2 and TRBJ2-7; no reliable D call. The CDR3 is 12 amino acids. CDR1 is SGHTA, CDR2 FQGNSA, per germline. CDR3 nucleotides: TGTGCCAGCAGCTTAGTGGGGTTGAACACCGACTTC. It translates to CASSLVGLNTDF.

Ten or more counts support this clonotype. The rearrangement joins TRBV14 to TRBJ2-1; 8 bases map to TRBD2. The germline V gene encodes CDR1 SGHDN and CDR2 FVKESK. The trim removed 1 base at V and 0 bases at J, leaving 2 bases unmatched. This CDR3 has 16 residues. CDR3 amino acids: CASSQVAGSSYNEQFF. The CDR3, as DNA: TGTGCCAGCAGCCAAGTAGCGGGGAGCTCCTACAATGAGCAGTTCTTC.

This clonotype was seen repeatedly, ten times or more. The rearrangement uses TRBV5-6 and TRBJ1-2, with D maybe TRBD1 (5 bases). Trimming shortened V by 2 bases and J by 4 bases, and 15 bases separated the two germline ends. The CDR3 totals 15 residues. CDR1 SGHDT and CDR2 YYEEEE come from the germline V gene. CDR3 in amino acids: CASSFSQGSGYGYTF. Here the CDR3 DNA reads TGTGCCAGCAGCTTTAGTCAGGGCAGCGGCTATGGCTACACCTTC.

This clonotype occurred many times. The J gene is TRBJ2-2, the V gene TRBV6-2 or TRBV6-3; no definite D call. Trimming removed 2 bases from V and 2 bases from J, with 15 bases in between. Germline loops: CDR1 MNHEY, CDR2 SVGEGT. This CDR3 comprises 17 residues. The CDR3 region is CASSYDPQIINTGELFF. CDR3 sequence (DNA): TGTGCCAGCAGTTACGACCCACAAATCATAAACACCGGGGAGCTGTTTTTT.

This clonotype appeared many times. V usage is TRBV6-1 and J usage is TRBJ1-1; D ambiguous. The germline V gene encodes CDR1 MNHNS and CDR2 SASEGT. Trimming removed 4 bases from V and 1 base from J, with 7 bases in between. This CDR3 comprises 13 residues. This CDR3 reads CASSAQTNTEAFF. The CDR3 DNA follows: TGTGCCAGCAGTGCTCAGACGAACACTGAAGCTTTCTTT.

At least ten counts were recorded for this clonotype. This rearrangement joins TRBV25-1 to TRBJ1-6, with D maybe TRBD1 (6 bases). Germline V lookup: CDR1 MGHDK, CDR2 SYGVNS. The V and J ends lost 1 base and 7 bases respectively, with 8 bases between them. The CDR3 totals 14 residues. The CDR3 DNA sequence: TGTGCCAGCAGTGAATTAGGGGGGAATTCACCCCTCCACTTT. It is translated as CASSELGGNSPLHF.

This clonotype has ten or more counts. The chain is built from TRBV12-3 or TRBV12-4 and TRBJ2-3, with D tentatively TRBD2 (5 bases). The CDR3 is 13 amino acids. V was trimmed by 5 bases and J by 4 bases, leaving 10 bases between them. The CDR3 here is CASSNLAADTQYF. The CDR3 bases are TGTGCCAGCAGTAACCTAGCTGCAGATACGCAGTATTTT.

This clonotype was recorded at least ten times. V gene TRBV4-1 combines with J gene TRBJ2-7; 9 bases agree with TRBD1. This CDR3 contains 14 residues. V was clipped by 4 bases and J by 6 bases; unmatched bases: 7. Per the germline V gene, CDR1 is MGHRA and CDR2 is YSYEKL. CDR3 sequence: CASSRPGQGREQYF. Here the CDR3 DNA reads TGCGCCAGCAGCCGCCCCGGACAGGGGCGCGAGCAGTACTTC.

This clonotype was counted many times. This rearrangement joins TRBV7-9 to TRBJ1-1; D might be TRBD1 (5 bases). CDR3 length: 15 residues. Trimming removed 4 bases from V and 1 base from J, with 13 bases in between. CDR1 is SEHNR and CDR2 is FQNEAQ in the germline V gene (reference sequence). The DNA of the CDR3 is TGTGCCAGCAGCTCCCCCAGGGAACGGAACACTGAAGCTTTCTTT. Amino acids: CASSSPRERNTEAFF. The whole variable domain, filled in from reference TRBV7-9 and TRBJ1-1, reads DTGVSQNPRHKITKRGQNVTFRCDPISEHNRLYWYRQTLGQGPEFLTYFQNEAQLEKSRLLSDRFSAERPKGSFSTLEIQRTEQGDSAMYLCASSSPRERNTEAFFGQGTRLTVV.

At least ten counts were recorded for this clonotype. This sequence joins TRBV20-1 and TRBJ2-3, with 10 bases matching TRBD2. Trimming at V came to 4 bases and at J to 1 base, leaving 11 bases not matched to a gene. This CDR3 region has 17 residues. CDR1 and CDR2 from the germline V gene are DFQATT and SNEGSKA (reference sequence). The DNA of the CDR3 is TGCAGTGCTACCCCCCTCCCCACTAGCGGGGGCACAGATACGCAGTATTTT. Translated: CSATPLPTSGGTDTQYF.

This clonotype was counted only a few times. The chain joins TRBV10-3 to TRBJ1-2, with D perhaps TRBD1 (5 bases). Germline assignment: CDR1 ENHRY and CDR2 SYGVKD. Deletions cut 0 bases from V and 8 bases from J, with 13 bases between. The CDR3 is 14 residues long. The CDR3: CAISESDSSGGYTF. CDR3 coding DNA: TGTGCCATCAGTGAGTCCGACAGCTCGGGGGGCTACACCTTC.

This clonotype was seen more than once but under ten times. The rearrangement uses TRBV24-1 and TRBJ2-7, with 8 nucleotides matching TRBD1. The junction had 13 bases not matched to a gene; V was cut back by 3 bases and J by 7 bases. The CDR3 contains 16 residues. Germline lookup yields CDR1 KGHDR and CDR2 SFDVKD. CDR3: CATSDNKGQGSREQYF. The DNA for the CDR3 is TGTGCCACCAGTGATAATAAAGGACAGGGCTCAAGGGAGCAGTACTTC.